The sequence of this T cell receptor beta chain was determined in a study of blood T cells in healthy people across ages. CDR3 size: 15 residues. From germline, CDR1 is MDHEN and CDR2 SYDVKM. The V segment lost 7 bases and the J segment 4 bases; nucleotides outside the gene matches: 9. Primers used in a second PCR of roughly 6 to 11 cycles were a sample-barcoded 5' primer and a J-beta primer mix. Each CDR3 protein gets one entry after TCRdb re-called the 5' RACE reads with MiXCR. The sample carries hundreds of thousands of distinct CDR3 sequences, about 48% recorded once. This chain uses TRBV28 with TRBJ2-3, with TRBD1 identical over 9 bases. This clonotype was sampled from a man in his thirties or forties in good health. Sequenced: blood. The CDR3 spells CASTTGGASPDTQYF. The CDR3 region has the DNA TGTGCCAGCACTACAGGGGGCGCTTCCCCAGATACGCAGTATTTT.